This T cell receptor beta chain was captured by sequencing in a study of T cells after yellow fever vaccination. General study findings and limits: Subsequent booster samples again held most clones from primary vaccination (approximately 95% CD4, nearly 90% CD8). Abundant clonotypes from the bulk population could have been carried over as contaminants into FACS-sorted repertoires.

TCRdb re-called the 5' RACE reads through MiXCR, storing one row per CDR3 protein. Here the sample spans hundreds of thousands of distinct CDR3 sequences, 3.6% being singletons. This clonotype showed up many times. The antigen is undetermined. V was pared by 4 bases and J by 2 bases, with 20 bases between. CDR1 MNHEY and CDR2 SVGEGT come from the germline V gene. This CDR3 has 18 amino acids. Sample: PBMCs, taken on the day of the yellow fever booster vaccination. This receptor was obtained from a man younger than 30 who received the YFV17D yellow fever vaccine. This chain uses TRBV6-2 or TRBV6-3 with TRBJ2-2; D is tentatively TRBD1 or TRBD2 (6 bases each). Here the CDR3 DNA reads TGTGCCAGCAGTTTGAGGAGGGCAGGGGAAGTAAACACCGGGGAGCTGTTTTTT. Protein sequence: CASSLRRAGEVNTGELFF.